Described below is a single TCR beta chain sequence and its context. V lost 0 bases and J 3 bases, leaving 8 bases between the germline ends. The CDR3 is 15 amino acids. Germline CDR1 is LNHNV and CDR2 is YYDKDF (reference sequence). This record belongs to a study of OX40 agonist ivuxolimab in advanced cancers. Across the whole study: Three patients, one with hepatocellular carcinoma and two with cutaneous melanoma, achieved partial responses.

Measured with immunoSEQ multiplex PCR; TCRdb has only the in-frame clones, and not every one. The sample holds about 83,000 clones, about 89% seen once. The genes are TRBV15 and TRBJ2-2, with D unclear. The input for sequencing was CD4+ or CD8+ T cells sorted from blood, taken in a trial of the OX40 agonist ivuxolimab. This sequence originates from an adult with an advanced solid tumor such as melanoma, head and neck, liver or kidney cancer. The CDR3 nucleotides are TGTGCCACCAGCAGAGATCTGGCGGACACCGGGGAGCTGTTTTTT. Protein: CATSRDLADTGELFF.